These 28 T cell receptor beta chains were all obtained from the same sample, sequenced in a study of blood T cell repertoires in COVID-19. Clones were sequenced by immunoSEQ multiplex PCR, and TCRdb holds only the in-frame ones, with some missing. The sample holds fewer than 300,000 clones; under 90% are singletons and the top ten take roughly 3.1%. The sample taken for sequencing was peripheral blood. Every receptor here comes from a woman aged 18-29 years with acute or convalescent COVID-19.

This sequence joins TRBV27 and TRBJ2-1, with D unclear. This CDR3 region has 14 residues. Trimming shortened V by 5 bases and J by 5 bases, and 13 bases separated the two germline ends. Germline V gene lookup returns CDR1 MNHEY and CDR2 SMNVEV (reference sequence). CDR3 sequence reads: CASSPGWSHNEQFF. DNA of the CDR3: TGTGCCAGCAGTCCGGGTTGGAGCCACAATGAGCAGTTCTTC.

V usage is TRBV19 and J usage is TRBJ1-1; D is ambiguous. The V end was cut by 4 bases, the J end by 3 bases, with 9 bases between. CDR3 length equals 13 residues. Germline CDR1 is LNHDA and CDR2 is SQIVND (reference sequence). This CDR3 is CASSTYRDTEAFF. CDR3 sequence (DNA): TGTGCCAGTAGTACTTACAGAGACACTGAAGCTTTCTTT.

CDR3: CATRRSSSGNTIYF. The CDR3 bases are TGTGCCACCCGAAGGTCTAGCTCTGGAAACACCATATATTTT. This chain joins TRBV15 and TRBJ1-3, with D unclear. CDR1 and CDR2 (germline): LNHNV, YYDKDF (reference sequence). V shed 8 bases and J shed 0 bases, with 11 bases lying between them. This CDR3 is built from 14 residues.

The genes are TRBV5-1 and TRBJ2-1; 7 bases line up with TRBD1. Germline V gene lookup returns CDR1 SGHRS and CDR2 YFSETQ. J gave up 4 bases and V 4 bases, and 5 bases lay outside the gene matches. The CDR3 has 14 amino acids. CDR3 sequence (DNA): TGCGCCAGCAGCCGCCAGACAGGGTACAATGAGCAGTTCTTC. Translated: CASSRQTGYNEQFF.

This rearrangement joins TRBV2 to TRBJ2-6, with 10 positions matching TRBD1. Germline assignment: CDR1 SNHLY and CDR2 FYNNEI. The CDR3 consists of 17 residues. The J segment lost 0 bases and the V segment lost 6 bases, leaving 5 bases of the junction unmatched. CDR3: CASRPGQGISGANVLTF. The CDR3 DNA follows: TGTGCCAGCAGGCCGGGACAGGGGATCTCTGGGGCCAACGTCCTGACTTTC.

The chain combines TRBV10-2 with TRBJ1-1, with 7 positions matching TRBD1. After removal of 2 bases from V and 6 bases from J, the junction contained 9 bases not matched to a gene. Germline V CDR1 and CDR2: WSHSY, SAAADI. The CDR3 is 15 residues long. The CDR3 loop is CASSEPSTGRAEAFF. DNA for the CDR3: TGCGCCAGCAGTGAGCCCTCGACAGGGCGGGCTGAAGCTTTCTTT.

The V call is TRBV28, the J call TRBJ2-2, with a possible D match to TRBD2 (6 bases). This CDR3 is built from 17 residues. Germline V gives CDR1 MDHEN, CDR2 SYDVKM. The V end was cut by 1 base, the J end by 0 bases, with 12 bases between. The DNA for the CDR3 is TGTGCCAGCAGTTTATTCCCCGGGACTCCGAACACCGGGGAGCTGTTTTTT. Translating it yields CASSLFPGTPNTGELFF.

The chain couples TRBV2 to TRBJ2-5, with D possibly TRBD2 on 6 matching bases. Germline lookup yields CDR1 SNHLY and CDR2 FYNNEI. Trimming cost V 4 bases and J 1 base, with 7 bases left between them. This CDR3 comprises 13 residues. Written as DNA, the CDR3 is TGTGCCAGCAGTGGGGACTCCCAAGAGACCCAGTACTTC. Translation gives CASSGDSQETQYF.

The V call is TRBV4-3, the J call TRBJ2-7; 8 bases line up with TRBD1. This CDR3 is built from 13 residues. CDR1 and CDR2 (germline): LGHNA, YSLEER. V was clipped by 3 bases and J by 5 bases; unmatched bases: 3. CDR3 DNA sequence: TGCGCCAGCAGCCATGTACAGGGGGACGAGCAGTACTTC. It yields the protein CASSHVQGDEQYF.

The V and J genes are TRBV5-4 and TRBJ2-5; tentative D call: TRBD2 (5 bases). CDR3 length: 13 amino acids. The V gene's germline CDR1 is SGHNT and CDR2 YYREEE (reference sequence). V was shortened by 4 bases and J by 3 bases, with 10 bases between the two germline ends. The CDR3 coding sequence is TGTGCCAGCAGCCTCGGACTGGAAGAGACCCAGTACTTC. This sequence encodes CASSLGLEETQYF.

V usage is TRBV24-1 and J usage is TRBJ2-1; 7 bases match TRBD1. Per germline, CDR1 KGHDR and CDR2 SFDVKD. The length of the CDR3 is 15 residues. Germline trimming cut 3 bases from V and 9 bases from J; bases unmatched to any gene: 10. The CDR3 region is CATSDTSTGSTEQFF. The CDR3 nucleotides are TGTGCCACCAGTGATACCTCGACAGGGAGTACTGAGCAGTTCTTC.

Only one count was recorded for this clone. V is TRBV7-9 and J is TRBJ1-1; D is undetermined. The V end lost 4 bases, the J end lost 7 bases, and 10 bases lay between the germline ends. Germline CDR1 reads SEHNR; CDR2 reads FQNEAQ (reference sequence). The CDR3 has 12 residues. Here the CDR3 reads CASSSLGSEAFF. The DNA for the CDR3 is TGTGCCAGCAGCTCCCTTGGGAGTGAAGCTTTCTTT.

This clone was observed many times. The rearrangement links TRBV3-1 (or the pseudogene TRBV3-2) to TRBJ1-2; the D is unclear. CDR1 and CDR2 (germline): LGHDT, YNNKEL (reference sequence). This CDR3 is built from 15 residues. V shed 2 bases and J shed 2 bases, with 12 bases lying between them. The CDR3 here is CASSQTPACNYGYTF. In DNA, the CDR3 is TGTGCCAGCAGCCAAACTCCTGCCTGCAACTATGGCTACACCTTC.

V gene TRBV5-1 combines with J gene TRBJ2-7; D possibly corresponds to TRBD2 (5 bases). The CDR3 has 15 amino acids. CDR1 SGHRS and CDR2 YFSETQ come from the germline V gene. V lost 4 bases, J lost 0 bases, and 14 bases lay in between. The DNA for the CDR3 is TGCGCCAGCAGCCTACCGGACTCCAGCTCCTACGAGCAGTACTTC. This codes for CASSLPDSSSYEQYF.

In its sample, this clone was seen a few times. This sequence joins TRBV29-1 and TRBJ2-7; 10 nucleotides agree with TRBD2. The CDR3 has 13 residues. Germline V gene sequence: CDR1 SQVTM, CDR2 ANQGSEA. Unmatched junction bases numbered 4, after V lost 3 bases and J lost 5 bases. CDR3 sequence: CSVDSGRTNEQYF. CDR3 sequence (DNA): TGCAGCGTTGATAGCGGGAGGACCAACGAGCAGTACTTC.

The chain couples TRBV7-2 to TRBJ2-3; 9 bases are shared with TRBD2. The germline CDR1 and CDR2 sequences are SGHTA and FQGNSA. The CDR3 sequence is 16 residues long. V was clipped by 6 bases and J by 0 bases; unmatched bases: 7. Written as DNA, the CDR3 is TGTGCCAGCAGGAGAACTAGCGGGTTTAGCACAGATACGCAGTATTTT. Protein: CASRRTSGFSTDTQYF.

V and J are TRBV24-1 and TRBJ2-3, with 13 bases aligning to TRBD2. CDR3 length: 17 residues. The junction had 6 bases not matched to a gene; V was cut back by 4 bases and J by 3 bases. Per the germline V gene, CDR1 is KGHDR and CDR2 is SFDVKD. DNA of the CDR3: TGTGCCACCAGTGAACGGACTAGCGGGAGAAGTACAGATACGCAGTATTTT. Its protein product is CATSERTSGRSTDTQYF.

V gene TRBV14 combines with J gene TRBJ1-4, with D possibly being TRBD1 (5 bases). The CDR3 is made up of 16 amino acids. V was shortened by 4 bases and J by 5 bases, with 17 bases between the two germline ends. CDR1 and CDR2 from the germline V gene are SGHDN and FVKESK. The CDR3 sequence: CASSLRRGLTNEKLFF. CDR3 sequence (DNA): TGTGCCAGCAGCCTAAGACGGGGACTTACAAATGAAAAACTGTTTTTT.

V usage is TRBV27 and J usage is TRBJ2-5; 9 bases are shared with TRBD2. With V trimmed by 6 bases and J by 5 bases, 7 bases remained unmatched. The germline V gene encodes CDR1 MNHEY and CDR2 SMNVEV (reference sequence). The CDR3 consists of 14 residues. The CDR3 bases are TGTGCCAGCAGAATTAGCGGGAGTGGGGAGACCCAGTACTTC. This encodes CASRISGSGETQYF.

The CDR3 spells CASTKTGAYGYTF. CDR3 DNA: TGTGCCAGTACTAAGACAGGGGCCTATGGCTACACCTTC. V usage is TRBV19 and J usage is TRBJ1-2; 8 positions agree with TRBD1. Germline V lookup: CDR1 LNHDA, CDR2 SQIVND (reference sequence). V was clipped by 7 bases and J by 4 bases; unmatched bases: 5. The CDR3 is made up of 13 amino acids.

Only one count was recorded for this clone. The chain uses TRBV7-9 and TRBJ1-4; D uncertain. This CDR3 spans 15 amino acids. The germline V and J ends were trimmed by 6 bases and 0 bases, with 11 bases remaining between them. CDR1 is SEHNR, CDR2 FQNEAQ, per germline (reference sequence). This CDR3 is CASRYRDSTNEKLFF. The DNA for the CDR3 is TGTGCCAGCAGATACCGAGATTCAACTAATGAAAAACTGTTTTTT.

The chain is built from TRBV6-6 and TRBJ1-6, with 9 bases aligning to TRBD1. The junction had 2 bases not matched to a gene; V was cut back by 6 bases and J by 5 bases. CDR1 MNHNY and CDR2 SVGAGI come from the germline V gene (reference sequence). The CDR3 consists of 14 residues. In nucleotides, the CDR3 is TGTGCCAGCAGACGGACAGGGGATAATTCACCCCTCCACTTT. Residues: CASRRTGDNSPLHF.

Concerning this clone itself: Sequence at one end of the junction differs from germline and may be a read error. V usage is TRBV7-7 and J usage is TRBJ1-3; D unresolved. CDR1 SSHAT and CDR2 FNYEAQ come from the germline V gene (reference sequence). This CDR3 is 18 amino acids long. CDR3 DNA: TGTGCTAGCAGCTTAAGTGGTTACCGAGGATCCTCTGGAAACACCATATATTTT. Encoded protein: CASSLSGYRGSSGNTIYF. Based on the CDR3 plus reference TRBV7-7 and TRBJ1-3, the full variable domain is GAGVSQSPRYKVTKRGQDVTLRCDPISSHATLYWYQQALGQGPEFLTYFNYEAQPDKSGLPSDRFSAERPEGSISTLTIQRTEQRDSAMYRCASSLSGYRGSSGNTIYFGEGSWLTVV.

The chain carries TRBV18 and TRBJ1-2; 8 nucleotides agree with TRBD1. Per the germline V gene, CDR1 is KGHSH and CDR2 is LQKENI. The CDR3 is made up of 15 amino acids. The V gene end was trimmed by 3 bases and the J gene end by 3 bases; junction bases not matched to a gene: 6. This chain's CDR3 is CASSPGQGSHYGYTF. The CDR3 DNA sequence: TGTGCCAGCTCACCCGGACAGGGTAGTCACTATGGCTACACCTTC.

Here the CDR3 DNA reads TGTGCCAGCAGCTTGCGGGACACTCTGTCGGAGCGGGGGTTATACAATGAGCAGTTCTTC. It specifies CASSLRDTLSERGLYNEQFF. J is TRBJ2-1 and V is TRBV7-8, with 8 bases lining up with TRBD2. The J segment lost 4 bases and the V segment lost 3 bases, leaving 20 bases of the junction unmatched. The CDR3 sequence is 20 residues long. Germline CDR1 and CDR2: SGHVS and FQNEAQ.

The rearrangement joins TRBV21-1 to TRBJ2-7; the D call in the table, TRBD1, was not verified against the DNA. TRBV21-1 is tagged as a pseudogene. This CDR3 contains 15 residues. CDR3 DNA: TGTGCCAGCAGTGCCGGGACAGGGGTTATCTACGAGCAGTACTTC. Protein product: CASSAGTGVIYEQYF.

The rearrangement joins TRBV2 to TRBJ1-1; perhaps TRBD1 as D (5 bases). This CDR3 comprises 18 residues. Germline CDR1 and CDR2: SNHLY and FYNNEI. V was trimmed by 8 bases and J by 2 bases, leaving 27 bases between them. The CDR3 region is CASRVWTLAKGANTEAFF. CDR3 nucleotide sequence: TGTGCCAGCCGTGTCTGGACCCTCGCAAAAGGGGCAAACACTGAAGCTTTCTTT.

This CDR3 reads CASSRGQGYEQYF. In DNA form, the CDR3 reads TGTGCCAGCAGCAGGGGACAGGGCTACGAGCAGTACTTC. The rearrangement uses TRBV6-6 and TRBJ2-7; 9 bases are shared with TRBD1. The CDR3 has 13 residues. Trimming took 6 bases from V and 3 from J; bases not matched to a gene: 3. Germline V CDR1 and CDR2: MNHNY, SVGAGI (reference sequence).